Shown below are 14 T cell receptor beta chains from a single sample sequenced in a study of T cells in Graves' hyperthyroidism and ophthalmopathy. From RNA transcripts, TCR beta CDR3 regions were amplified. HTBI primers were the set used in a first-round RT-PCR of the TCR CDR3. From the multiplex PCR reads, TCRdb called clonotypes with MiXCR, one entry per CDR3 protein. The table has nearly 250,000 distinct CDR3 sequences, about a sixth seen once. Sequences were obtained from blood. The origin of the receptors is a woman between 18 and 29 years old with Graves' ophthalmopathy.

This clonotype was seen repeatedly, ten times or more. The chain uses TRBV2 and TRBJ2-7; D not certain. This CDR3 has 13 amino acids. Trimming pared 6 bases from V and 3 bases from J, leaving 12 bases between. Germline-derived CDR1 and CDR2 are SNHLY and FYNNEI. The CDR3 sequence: CASRIAGLYEQYF. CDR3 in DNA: TGTGCCAGCAGGATCGCAGGCCTCTACGAGCAGTACTTC.

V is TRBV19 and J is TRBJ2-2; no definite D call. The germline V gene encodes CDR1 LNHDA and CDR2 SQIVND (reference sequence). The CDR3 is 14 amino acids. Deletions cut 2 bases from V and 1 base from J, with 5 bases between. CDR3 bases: TGTGCCAGTAGTATATCACAGAACACCGGGGAGCTGTTTTTT. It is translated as CASSISQNTGELFF.

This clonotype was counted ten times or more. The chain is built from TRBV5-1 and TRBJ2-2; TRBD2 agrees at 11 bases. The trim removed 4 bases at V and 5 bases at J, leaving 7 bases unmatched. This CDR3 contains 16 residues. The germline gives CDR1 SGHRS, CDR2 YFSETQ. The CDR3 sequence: CASSLGTSGGTGELFF. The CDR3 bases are TGCGCCAGCAGCCTCGGGACTAGCGGTGGTACCGGGGAGCTGTTTTTT.

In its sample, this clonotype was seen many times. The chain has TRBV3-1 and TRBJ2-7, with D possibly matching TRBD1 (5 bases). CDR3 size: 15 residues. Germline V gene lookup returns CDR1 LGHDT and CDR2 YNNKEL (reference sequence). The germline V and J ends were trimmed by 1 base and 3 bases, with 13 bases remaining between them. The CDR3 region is CASSQVGRASYEQYF. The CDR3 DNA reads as TGTGCCAGCAGCCAAGTGGGCAGGGCGAGCTACGAGCAGTACTTC.

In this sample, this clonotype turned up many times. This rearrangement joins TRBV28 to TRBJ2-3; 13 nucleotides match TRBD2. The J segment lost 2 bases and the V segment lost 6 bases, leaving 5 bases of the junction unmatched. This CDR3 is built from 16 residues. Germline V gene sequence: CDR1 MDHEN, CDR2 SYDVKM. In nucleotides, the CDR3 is TGTGCCAGCAGGACTAGCGGGGGGACCAACACAGATACGCAGTATTTT. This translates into CASRTSGGTNTDTQYF.

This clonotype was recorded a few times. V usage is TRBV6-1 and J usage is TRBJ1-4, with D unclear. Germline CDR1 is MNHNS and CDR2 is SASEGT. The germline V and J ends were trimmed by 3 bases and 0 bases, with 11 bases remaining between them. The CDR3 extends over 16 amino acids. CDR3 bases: TGTGCCAGCAGTGAGTTGACATTTGCAACTAATGAAAAACTGTTTTTT. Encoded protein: CASSELTFATNEKLFF.

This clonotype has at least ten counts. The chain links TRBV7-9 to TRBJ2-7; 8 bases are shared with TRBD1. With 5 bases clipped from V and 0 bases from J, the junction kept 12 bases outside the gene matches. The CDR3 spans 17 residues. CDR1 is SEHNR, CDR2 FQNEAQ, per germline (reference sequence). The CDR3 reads CASSPTGTGSYSYEQYF. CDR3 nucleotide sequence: TGTGCCAGCAGCCCAACCGGGACAGGATCTTACTCCTACGAGCAGTACTTC.

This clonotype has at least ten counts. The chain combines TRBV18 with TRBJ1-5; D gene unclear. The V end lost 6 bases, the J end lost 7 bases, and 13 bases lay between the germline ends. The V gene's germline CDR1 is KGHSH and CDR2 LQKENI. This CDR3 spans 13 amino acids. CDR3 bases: TGTGCCAGCTCCCTAAAGGAGGGCCAGCCCCAGCATTTT. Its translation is CASSLKEGQPQHF. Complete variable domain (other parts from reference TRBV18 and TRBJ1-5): NAGVMQNPRHLVRRRGQEARLRCSPMKGHSHVYWYRQLPEEGLKFMVYLQKENIIDESGMPKERFSAEFPKEGPSILRIQQVVRGDSAAYFCASSLKEGQPQHFGDGTRLSIL.

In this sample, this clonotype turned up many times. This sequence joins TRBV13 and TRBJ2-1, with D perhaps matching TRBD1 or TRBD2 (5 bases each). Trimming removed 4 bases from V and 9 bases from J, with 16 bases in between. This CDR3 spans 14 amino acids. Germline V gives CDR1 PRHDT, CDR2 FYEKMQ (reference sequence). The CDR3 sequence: CASSSGIGDPEQFF. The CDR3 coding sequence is TGTGCCAGCAGCTCCGGGATCGGGGACCCTGAGCAGTTCTTC.

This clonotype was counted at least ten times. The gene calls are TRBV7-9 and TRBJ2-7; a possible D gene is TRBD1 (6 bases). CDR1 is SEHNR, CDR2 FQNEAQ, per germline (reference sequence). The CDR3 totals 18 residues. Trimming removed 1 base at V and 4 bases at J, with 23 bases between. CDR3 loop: CASSLGTVGTPKGYEQYF. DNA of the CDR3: TGTGCCAGCAGCTTAGGGACCGTAGGGACACCCAAGGGATACGAGCAGTACTTC.

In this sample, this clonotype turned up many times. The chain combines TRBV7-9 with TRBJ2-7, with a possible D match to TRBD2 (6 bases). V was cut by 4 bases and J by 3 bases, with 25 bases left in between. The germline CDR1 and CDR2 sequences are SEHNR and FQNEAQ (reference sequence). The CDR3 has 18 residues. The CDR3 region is CASSSPGTPQTPLYEQYF. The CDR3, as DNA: TGTGCCAGCAGCTCCCCCGGGACTCCCCAAACCCCCCTCTACGAGCAGTACTTC.

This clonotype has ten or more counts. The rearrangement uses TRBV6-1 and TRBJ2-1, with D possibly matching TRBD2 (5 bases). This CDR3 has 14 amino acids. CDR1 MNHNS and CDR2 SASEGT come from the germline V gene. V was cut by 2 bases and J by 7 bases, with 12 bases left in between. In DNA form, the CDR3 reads TGTGCCAGCAGTGAAAAGGTTAGCGTGAATGAGCAGTTCTTC. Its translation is CASSEKVSVNEQFF.

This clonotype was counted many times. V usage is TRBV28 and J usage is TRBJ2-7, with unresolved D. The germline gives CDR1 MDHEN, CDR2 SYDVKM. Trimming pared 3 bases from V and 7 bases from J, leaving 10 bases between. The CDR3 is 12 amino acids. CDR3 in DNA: TGTGCCAGCAGTTTCTCCGCGAGGGAGCAGTACTTC. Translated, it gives CASSFSAREQYF. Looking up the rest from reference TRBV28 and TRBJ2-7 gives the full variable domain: DVKVTQSSRYLVKRTGEKVFLECVQDMDHENMFWYRQDPGLGLRLIYFSYDVKMKEKGDIPEGYSVSREKKERFSLILESASTNQTSMYLCASSFSAREQYFGPGTRLTVT.

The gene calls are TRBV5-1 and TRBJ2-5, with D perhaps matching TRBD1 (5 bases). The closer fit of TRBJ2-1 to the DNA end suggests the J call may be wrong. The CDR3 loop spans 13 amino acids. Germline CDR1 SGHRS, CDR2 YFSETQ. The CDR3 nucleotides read TGCGCCAGCAGCTTGGCAGGGCCAGAGACCCAGTTCTTC. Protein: CASSLAGPETQFF.